This record concerns one T cell receptor beta chain sequence. Its antigen is currently unknown. An end of the junction differs from the germline gene, which may be a read error. The germline V gene has CDR1 SSHAT and CDR2 FNYEAQ (reference sequence). The CDR3 sequence is 18 residues long. Regarding time point: week 11, during vaccination. The content of each vaccine dose was 300 ug of mutant IDH1 20-mer peptide, and topical imiquimod accompanied it. This sample is part of a study of a mutant IDH1 vaccine in newly diagnosed glioma. Study-level information: Vaccine administration was initiated 4-6 weeks following radiotherapy alone, or with temozolomide cycles. Treated patients showed a male proportion of around 62%, a female proportion of approximately 38%, and a mean age of approximately 40 years. Most patients had received both radiotherapy and temozolomide, the prior options being radiotherapy, temozolomide, or both. Study-level findings and limits: Among top peripheral T cell clonotypes, changes seemed unrelated to pseudoprogression.

Assay: immunoSEQ multiplex PCR; the TCRdb copy retains only in-frame clones and omits some. The sample consists of around 30,000 clones, around 90% of them appearing once. The TCR originated in a man between 18 and 35 years old with glioma. This specimen consisted of PBMCs, obtained from a glioma patient whose treatment included an IDH1 peptide vaccine. The chain is built from TRBV7-7 and TRBJ1-5; D gene uncertain. In DNA, the CDR3 is TGTGCTAGCAGCTTAGCCGGCTTTAGAACGTTTGCGTGTCAGCCCCAGCATTTT. Encoded protein: CASSLAGFRTFACQPQHF.